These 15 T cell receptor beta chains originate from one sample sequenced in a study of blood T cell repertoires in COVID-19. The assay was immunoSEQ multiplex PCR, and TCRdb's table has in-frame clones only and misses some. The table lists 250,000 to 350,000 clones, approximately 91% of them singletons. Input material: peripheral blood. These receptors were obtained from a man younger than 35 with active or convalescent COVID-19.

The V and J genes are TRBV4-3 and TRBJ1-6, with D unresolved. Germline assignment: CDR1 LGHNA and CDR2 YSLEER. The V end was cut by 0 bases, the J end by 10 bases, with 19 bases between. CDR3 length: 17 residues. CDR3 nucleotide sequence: TGCGCCAGCAGCCAAGATCTCGCGGGCGTAAACGGGTCACCCCTCCACTTT. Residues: CASSQDLAGVNGSPLHF.

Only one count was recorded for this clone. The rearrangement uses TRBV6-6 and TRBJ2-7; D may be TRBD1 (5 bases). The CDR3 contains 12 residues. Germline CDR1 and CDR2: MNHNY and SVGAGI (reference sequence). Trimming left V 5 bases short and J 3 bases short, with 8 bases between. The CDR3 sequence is CASSGQNYEQYF. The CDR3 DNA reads TGTGCCAGCAGTGGACAAAACTACGAGCAGTACTTC.

CDR3 sequence: CASSFDLAGAGELFF. CDR3 in DNA: TGTGCCAGCAGCTTCGATCTAGCGGGGGCCGGGGAGCTGTTTTTT. The chain carries TRBV5-8 and TRBJ2-2, with 10 bases lining up with TRBD2. The germline V gene has CDR1 SGHTS and CDR2 YDEGEE. The CDR3 is 15 amino acids. J lost 6 bases, V lost 2 bases, and 4 bases had no gene match. The complete variable domain, with remaining parts taken from reference TRBV5-8 and TRBJ2-2, reads EAGVTQSPTHLIKTRGQQATLRCSPISGHTSVYWYQQALGLGLQFLLWYDEGEERNRGNFPPRFSGRQFPNYSSELNVNALELEDSALYLCASSFDLAGAGELFFGEGSRLTVL.

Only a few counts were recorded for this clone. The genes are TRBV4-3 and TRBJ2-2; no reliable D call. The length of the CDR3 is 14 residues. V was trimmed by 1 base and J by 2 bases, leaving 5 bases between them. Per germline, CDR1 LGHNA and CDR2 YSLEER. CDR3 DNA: TGCGCCAGCAGCCAAGCGAGTAACACCGGGGAGCTGTTTTTT. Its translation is CASSQASNTGELFF.

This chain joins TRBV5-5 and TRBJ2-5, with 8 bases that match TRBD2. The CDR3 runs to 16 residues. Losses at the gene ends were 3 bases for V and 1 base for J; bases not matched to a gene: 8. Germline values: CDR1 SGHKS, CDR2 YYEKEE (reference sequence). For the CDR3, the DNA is TGTGCCAGCAGCTACACCCTAGGGACTAGCCAAGAGACCCAGTACTTC. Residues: CASSYTLGTSQETQYF.

CDR3 DNA: TGCGCCAGCAGCTGGACGGGGTCCTACAATGAGCAGTTCTTC. Its translation is CASSWTGSYNEQFF. The chain combines TRBV5-1 with TRBJ2-1; D perhaps matches TRBD2 (5 bases). Germline V gene data show CDR1 as SGHRS and CDR2 as YFSETQ. With 3 bases removed from V and 1 base from J, the gap between germline ends came to 8 bases. The CDR3 consists of 14 residues.

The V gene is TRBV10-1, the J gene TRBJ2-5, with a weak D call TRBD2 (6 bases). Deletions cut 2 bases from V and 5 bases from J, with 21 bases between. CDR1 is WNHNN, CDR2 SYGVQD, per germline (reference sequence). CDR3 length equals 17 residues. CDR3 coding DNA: TGCGCCAGCAGTGAGAAGGTAGGCCGGGACTCCCGGGAGACCCAGTACTTC. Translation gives CASSEKVGRDSRETQYF.

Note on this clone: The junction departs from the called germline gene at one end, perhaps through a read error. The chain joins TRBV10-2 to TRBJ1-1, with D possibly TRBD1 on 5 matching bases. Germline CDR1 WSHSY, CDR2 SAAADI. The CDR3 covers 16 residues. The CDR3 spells CATSGRTIGGNTEAFF. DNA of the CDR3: TGCGCCACCAGTGGCCGGACGATCGGGGGGAACACTGAAGCTTTCTTT.

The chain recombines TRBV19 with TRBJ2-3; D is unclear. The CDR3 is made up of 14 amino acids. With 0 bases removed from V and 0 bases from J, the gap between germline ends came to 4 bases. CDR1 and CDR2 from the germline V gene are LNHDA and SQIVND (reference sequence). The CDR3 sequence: CASSIDSSTDTQYF. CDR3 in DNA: TGTGCCAGTAGTATAGACTCTAGCACAGATACGCAGTATTTT.

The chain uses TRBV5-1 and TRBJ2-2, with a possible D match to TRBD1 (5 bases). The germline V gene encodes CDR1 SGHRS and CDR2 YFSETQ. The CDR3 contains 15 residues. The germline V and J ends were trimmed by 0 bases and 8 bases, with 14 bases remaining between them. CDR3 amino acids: CASSLGGGAPGELFF. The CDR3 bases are TGCGCCAGCAGCTTGGGAGGTGGGGCTCCAGGGGAGCTGTTTTTT.

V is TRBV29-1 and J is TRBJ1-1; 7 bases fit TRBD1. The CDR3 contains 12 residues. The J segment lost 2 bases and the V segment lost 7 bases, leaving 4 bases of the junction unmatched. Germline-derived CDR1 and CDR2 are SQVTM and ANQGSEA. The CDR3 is CSGRQGNTEAFF. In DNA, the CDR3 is TGCAGCGGGCGACAGGGCAACACTGAAGCTTTCTTT.

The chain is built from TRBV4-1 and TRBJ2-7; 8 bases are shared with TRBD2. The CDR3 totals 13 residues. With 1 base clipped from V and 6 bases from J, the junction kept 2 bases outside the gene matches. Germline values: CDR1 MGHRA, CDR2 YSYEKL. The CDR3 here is CASSQAAGGEQYF. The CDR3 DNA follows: TGCGCCAGCAGCCAAGCTGCGGGGGGCGAGCAGTACTTC.

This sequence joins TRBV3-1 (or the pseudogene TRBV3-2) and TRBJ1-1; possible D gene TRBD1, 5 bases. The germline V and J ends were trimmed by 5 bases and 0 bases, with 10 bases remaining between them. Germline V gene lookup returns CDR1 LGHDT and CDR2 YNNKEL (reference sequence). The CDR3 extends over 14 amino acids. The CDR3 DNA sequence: TGTGCCAGCAGCACCGGGACTCTGAACACTGAAGCTTTCTTT. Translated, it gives CASSTGTLNTEAFF.

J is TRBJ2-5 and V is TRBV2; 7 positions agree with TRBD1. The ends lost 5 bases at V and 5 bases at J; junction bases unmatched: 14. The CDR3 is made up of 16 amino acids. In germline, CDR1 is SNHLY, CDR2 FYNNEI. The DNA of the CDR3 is TGTGCCAGCAGTCTGACGCTGCAGGGGGTCGGGGAGACCCAGTACTTC. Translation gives CASSLTLQGVGETQYF.

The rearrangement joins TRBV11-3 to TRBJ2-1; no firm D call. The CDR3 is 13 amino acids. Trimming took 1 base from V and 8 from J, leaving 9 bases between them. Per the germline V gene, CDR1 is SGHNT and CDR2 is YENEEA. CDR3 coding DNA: TGTGCCAGCAGCTTAGCGTTTCGCGATGAGCAGTTCTTC. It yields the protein CASSLAFRDEQFF.